This TCR beta chain was identified in a study of graft-versus-host responses after intestinal transplantation. Across the whole study: Induction with anti-thymocyte globulin, then tacrolimus and steroids for approximately three years, was given to all recipients.

The germline CDR1 and CDR2 sequences are MDHEN and SYDVKM. This CDR3 has 16 amino acids. Deletions cut 2 bases from V and 4 bases from J, with 18 bases between. Some clones are missing from TCRdb's copy, which holds only in-frame ones; the method was immunoSEQ multiplex PCR. The repertoire consists of around 17,000 clones, with about 90% occurring once and the leading ten covering around 6%. The specimen was PBMCs, collected roughly 110 days after intestinal transplant. This TCR came from a human patient who received an intestinal transplant, so some T cells may come from the graft donor. The chain uses TRBV28 and TRBJ2-7; D might be TRBD1 (6 bases). The CDR3 here is CASSLSVGRGTYEQYF. Here the CDR3 DNA reads TGTGCCAGCAGTTTAAGTGTCGGCAGGGGTACTTACGAGCAGTACTTC.